This passage covers 25 T cell receptor beta chains from one sample sequenced in a study of blood T cell repertoires in COVID-19. Profiled with immunoSEQ multiplex PCR; TCRdb holds only in-frame clones, not every one. The data show fewer than 350,000 clones, around 81% seen once. The material sequenced was peripheral blood. The receptors originated from a woman aged 60-75 years with active or convalescent COVID-19.

As concerns this clone: This sample includes further DNA sequences coding for the same CDR3. This chain links TRBV6-5 with TRBJ1-1, with a weak D call TRBD1 (6 bases). Germline V CDR1 and CDR2: MNHEY, SVGAGI. Between the trimmed V and J ends, which lost 2 bases and 0 bases, there was a span of 10 bases. The CDR3 totals 15 residues. CDR3 DNA: TGTGCCAGCAGTTACCCGGGACAAATGAACACTGAAGCTTTCTTT. Translating it yields CASSYPGQMNTEAFF.

The V call is TRBV6-5, the J call TRBJ1-1, with D perhaps matching TRBD1 (5 bases). The germline CDR1 and CDR2 sequences are MNHEY and SVGAGI. Trimming pared 2 bases from V and 7 bases from J, leaving 11 bases between. This CDR3 is 13 amino acids long. For the CDR3, the DNA is TGTGCCAGCAGTTACCGGCAGGGCGTTGAAGCTTTCTTT. Protein: CASSYRQGVEAFF.

The chain links TRBV5-4 to TRBJ2-4; D is unresolved. The germline V gene encodes CDR1 SGHNT and CDR2 YYREEE (reference sequence). This CDR3 region has 16 residues. Trimming left V 0 bases short and J 1 base short, with 11 bases between. DNA for the CDR3: TGTGCCAGCAGCTTGGCTTCCGGTGAGGCCAAAAACATTCAGTACTTC. Its protein is CASSLASGEAKNIQYF.

CDR3 nucleotides: TGTGCCAGTAGTCCCAGGGCACCCGCGAACACCGGGGAGCTGTTTTTT. This codes for CASSPRAPANTGELFF. The chain employs TRBV19 and TRBJ2-2, with TRBD1 as a possible D gene (5 bases). CDR3 length equals 16 residues. Per germline, CDR1 LNHDA and CDR2 SQIVND (reference sequence). V dropped 5 bases and J dropped 0 bases, with 13 bases sitting between them.

The CDR3, as DNA: TGTGCCAGCAGCTTAGGGACAGATGAAAAACTGTTTTTT. It codes for CASSLGTDEKLFF. V is TRBV5-4 and J is TRBJ1-4; 7 bases line up with TRBD1. With 2 bases clipped from V and 6 bases from J, the junction kept 1 base outside the gene matches. Germline loops: CDR1 SGHNT, CDR2 YYREEE (reference sequence). The CDR3 extends over 13 amino acids.

The V gene is TRBV9, the J gene TRBJ1-3; D ambiguous. This CDR3 region has 14 residues. Germline V gene data show CDR1 as SGDLS and CDR2 as YYNGEE. Between the trimmed V and J ends, which lost 3 bases and 2 bases, there was a span of 9 bases. The CDR3 DNA sequence: TGTGCCAGCAGCGGAACTCTGGCTGGAAACACCATATATTTT. This encodes CASSGTLAGNTIYF.

This clone was recorded only once. The chain couples TRBV7-9 to TRBJ1-1; the D is unclear. The V gene lost 5 bases and the J gene lost 1 base, with 17 bases spanning the gap. This CDR3 is built from 16 residues. Germline loops: CDR1 SEHNR, CDR2 FQNEAQ (reference sequence). CDR3 protein: CASSPPSPSQNTEAFF. CDR3 in DNA: TGTGCCAGCAGCCCTCCCTCACCAAGCCAGAACACTGAAGCTTTCTTT.

The chain recombines TRBV6-1 with TRBJ2-7; 8 nucleotides align to TRBD1. Trimming at V came to 0 bases and at J to 1 base, leaving 11 bases not matched to a gene. CDR1 and CDR2 from the germline V gene are MNHNS and SASEGT. The CDR3 length is 18 residues. CDR3: CASSEARSWDRMSYEQYF. In DNA, the CDR3 is TGTGCCAGCAGTGAAGCGCGGTCCTGGGACAGGATGTCCTACGAGCAGTACTTC.

CDR3 nucleotides: TGTGCCAGCAGTTACCGGGACAGATACAATGAGCAGTTCTTC. Its protein is CASSYRDRYNEQFF. This chain links TRBV5-6 with TRBJ2-1, with TRBD1 matching over 7 bases. There are 14 residues in the CDR3. The V and J ends lost 5 bases and 4 bases, in that order; junction bases with no gene match: 6. CDR1 and CDR2 (germline): SGHDT, YYEEEE.

The chain couples TRBV5-4 to TRBJ2-5, with D possibly being TRBD1 (5 bases). Germline-derived CDR1 and CDR2 are SGHNT and YYREEE (reference sequence). V was clipped by 2 bases and J by 2 bases, with 7 bases between them. The CDR3 loop spans 13 amino acids. CDR3 amino acids: CASSFDSQETQYF. CDR3 in DNA: TGTGCCAGCAGCTTCGACAGTCAAGAGACCCAGTACTTC.

The chain combines TRBV7-2 with TRBJ2-4, with a tentative D call TRBD2 (5 bases). Looked up from germline, CDR1 is SGHTA and CDR2 is FQGNSA. V was cut by 5 bases and J by 6 bases, with 8 bases left in between. The CDR3 covers 12 residues. The chain's CDR3 is CASSPEGNIQYF. CDR3 bases: TGTGCCAGCAGCCCCGAGGGAAACATTCAGTACTTC.

V and J are TRBV14 and TRBJ2-5; D is perhaps TRBD1 (5 bases). The V gene lost 1 base and the J gene lost 8 bases, with 8 bases spanning the gap. Germline V lookup: CDR1 SGHDN, CDR2 FVKESK. The length of the CDR3 is 12 residues. In nucleotides, the CDR3 is TGTGCCAGCAGCCAAGGGGGCGGTACCCAGTACTTC. It specifies CASSQGGGTQYF. The variable domain in full, completed from reference TRBV14 and TRBJ2-5, reads EAGVTQFPSHSVIEKGQTVTLRCDPISGHDNLYWYRRVMGKEIKFLLHFVKESKQDESGMPNNRFLAERTGGTYSTLKVQPAELEDSGVYFCASSQGGGTQYFGPGTRLLVL.

This sequence joins TRBV19 and TRBJ2-5, with TRBD2 identical over 7 bases. From germline, CDR1 is LNHDA and CDR2 SQIVND (reference sequence). This CDR3 has 16 residues. V gave up 1 base and J gave up 3 bases; unmatched junction bases: 8. CDR3 bases: TGTGCCAGTAGTATAGCGCTGGGGAGGGGTGAAGAGACCCAGTACTTC. The encoded protein is CASSIALGRGEETQYF.

This chain joins TRBV7-9 and TRBJ2-1, with D possibly being TRBD1 (7 bases). The CDR3 consists of 17 residues. Germline V gene lookup returns CDR1 SEHNR and CDR2 FQNEAQ (reference sequence). V was trimmed by 1 base and J by 0 bases, leaving 13 bases between them. CDR3 sequence (DNA): TGTGCCAGCAGCTTAGAAGGGGGCGGGGCCTCCTACAATGAGCAGTTCTTC. Translating it yields CASSLEGGGASYNEQFF.

The chain links TRBV4-2 to TRBJ1-1, with D unresolved. Trimming took off 4 bases at V and 8 bases at J, with 8 bases between the two ends. CDR3 length: 11 amino acids. Germline CDR1 is LGHNA and CDR2 is YNFKEQ. The CDR3 protein is CASSRMQEAFF. The DNA for the CDR3 is TGTGCCAGCAGCCGAATGCAGGAAGCTTTCTTT.

The V and J genes are TRBV7-2 and TRBJ1-4; D is uncertain. Germline V gene sequence: CDR1 SGHTA, CDR2 FQGNSA. With 1 base removed from V and 6 bases from J, the gap between germline ends came to 21 bases. The CDR3 extends over 18 amino acids. CDR3 residues: CASSLGSSVLGSDEKLFF. In DNA form, the CDR3 reads TGTGCCAGCAGCTTAGGGAGCTCAGTTCTAGGTTCGGATGAAAAACTGTTTTTT.

As for this clone: This CDR3 is also generated by other DNA sequences in the sample. This rearrangement joins TRBV3-1 (or the pseudogene TRBV3-2) to TRBJ1-1, with TRBD1 as a possible D gene (5 bases). The ends were cut back, 0 bases at V and 4 bases at J, with 6 bases in the middle. The CDR3 length is 13 residues. CDR1 and CDR2 (germline): LGHDT, YNNKEL (reference sequence). CDR3 protein: CASSQDRGTEAFF. CDR3 sequence (DNA): TGTGCCAGCAGCCAAGATAGGGGCACTGAAGCTTTCTTT.

J is TRBJ2-5 and V is TRBV9; possibly TRBD1 for D (6 bases). The germline CDR1 and CDR2 sequences are SGDLS and YYNGEE. The germline V and J ends were trimmed by 0 bases and 2 bases, with 14 bases remaining between them. The CDR3 consists of 16 residues. The CDR3 sequence: CASSVGEGDTQETQYF. In DNA, the CDR3 is TGTGCCAGCAGCGTAGGTGAGGGGGATACACAAGAGACCCAGTACTTC.

The V call is TRBV11-2, the J call TRBJ1-5; the match to TRBD1 covers 8 bases. The CDR3 length is 14 residues. Looked up from germline, CDR1 is SGHAT and CDR2 is FQNNGV. The trim removed 5 bases at V and 2 bases at J, leaving 2 bases unmatched. For the CDR3, the DNA is TGTGCCAGCAGCCAGACAGGGGGCAATCAGCCCCAGCATTTT. Its protein product is CASSQTGGNQPQHF.

CDR3 protein: CASSFTGGANGYTF. CDR3 in DNA: TGTGCCAGCAGCTTCACAGGGGGCGCGAATGGCTACACCTTC. The chain recombines TRBV11-2 with TRBJ1-2, with 9 bases matching TRBD1. Germline V CDR1 and CDR2: SGHAT, FQNNGV. The V and J ends lost 3 bases and 6 bases, in that order; junction bases with no gene match: 5. The CDR3 is made up of 14 amino acids.

The rearrangement uses TRBV5-4 and TRBJ2-7, with 7 bases aligning to TRBD2. CDR1 SGHNT and CDR2 YYREEE come from the germline V gene (reference sequence). The CDR3 runs 13 residues. Unmatched junction bases numbered 4, after V lost 1 base and J lost 6 bases. DNA of the CDR3: TGTGCCAGCAGCTTGAGAGGCGGGGGCGAGCAGTACTTC. It yields the protein CASSLRGGGEQYF. The full variable domain, its missing parts supplied by reference TRBV5-4 and TRBJ2-7, is ETGVTQSPTHLIKTRGQQVTLRCSSQSGHNTVSWYQQALGQGPQFIFQYYREEENGRGNFPPRFSGLQFPNYSSELNVNALELDDSALYLCASSLRGGGEQYFGPGTRLTVT.

The chain's CDR3 is CASSLLTANTEAFF. DNA of the CDR3: TGCGCCAGCAGCCTCCTGACAGCAAACACTGAAGCTTTCTTT. This sequence joins TRBV5-1 and TRBJ1-1, with a weak D call TRBD1 (5 bases). CDR3 length: 14 amino acids. Trimming took off 4 bases at V and 2 bases at J, with 12 bases between the two ends. The V gene's germline CDR1 is SGHRS and CDR2 YFSETQ.

There are a few counts of this clone. The chain combines TRBV14 with TRBJ1-4; a weak D match, TRBD1 (6 bases). The germline V gene encodes CDR1 SGHDN and CDR2 FVKESK. This CDR3 has 15 residues. V lost 5 bases and J 4 bases, leaving 14 bases between the germline ends. The CDR3 protein is CASSARGGVNEKLFF. CDR3 coding DNA: TGTGCCAGCAGCGCACGAGGGGGGGTTAATGAAAAACTGTTTTTT.

The V gene is TRBV5-1, the J gene TRBJ2-5; tentative D call: TRBD2 (6 bases). In germline, CDR1 is SGHRS, CDR2 YFSETQ. The ends were cut back, 1 base at V and 1 base at J, with 8 bases in the middle. CDR3 size: 14 residues. Here the CDR3 DNA reads TGCGCCAGCAGCTTGTCGACTAGCCAAGAGACCCAGTACTTC. The encoded protein is CASSLSTSQETQYF.

The chain has TRBV19 and TRBJ1-5; D not resolved. This CDR3 has 12 residues. The germline V gene encodes CDR1 LNHDA and CDR2 SQIVND (reference sequence). V lost 5 bases and J lost 13, with 15 bases in between. The CDR3 nucleotides are TGTGCCAGTAGTCCCGGACTTATTCATCAGCATTTT. Translation gives CASSPGLIHQHF.